This record looks at one T cell receptor (beta chain) sequence and its context. The data derive from a study of shared clonotypes between healthy human individuals. TCRdb keeps only in-frame clones here, not all; method: immunoSEQ multiplex PCR. The table records hundreds of thousands of clones, around 77% of them present only once. The germline gives CDR1 SGDLS, CDR2 YYNGEE. V shed 4 bases and J 2 bases; nucleotides not matched to a gene: 6. The CDR3 runs 16 residues. The TCR was taken from a woman between 35 and 50 years old in good health. Some clones in this sample may be carry-over from other donors' samples. What was sequenced was PBMCs. The chain carries TRBV9 and TRBJ2-6, with TRBD1 matching 7 bases. In DNA, the CDR3 is TGTGCCAGCAGCCCGATCACAGGGGCTGGGGCCAACGTCCTGACTTTC. It translates to CASSPITGAGANVLTF.